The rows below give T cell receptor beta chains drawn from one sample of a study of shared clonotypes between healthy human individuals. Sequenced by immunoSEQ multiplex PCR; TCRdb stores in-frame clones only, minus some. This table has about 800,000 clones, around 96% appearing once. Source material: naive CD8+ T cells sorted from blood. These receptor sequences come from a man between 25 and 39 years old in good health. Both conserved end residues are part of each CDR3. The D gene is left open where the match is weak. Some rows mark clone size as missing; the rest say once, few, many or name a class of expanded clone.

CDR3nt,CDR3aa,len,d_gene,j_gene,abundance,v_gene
TGTGCCAGTAGAGCACTAGCGGGTAGCTCCTACAATGAGCAGTTCTTC,CASRALAGSSYNEQFF,16,TRBD2,TRBJ2-1,.,TRBV19
TGCGCCAGCAGCTCCCACGGGACCCAGAACACCGGGGAGCTGTTTTTT,CASSSHGTQNTGELFF,16,.,TRBJ2-2,.,TRBV5-1
TGTGCCAGCTGCGGACCCTACAATGAGCAGTTCTTC,CASCGPYNEQFF,12,.,TRBJ2-1,.,TRBV2
TGTGCCGGACGTGGACGTCAGCAGTACTTC,CAGRGRQQYF,10,.,TRBJ2-7,.,TRBV2
TGTGCCAGCAGCTCCGGGACAGGGGACTACGAGCAGTACTTC,CASSSGTGDYEQYF,14,TRBD1,TRBJ2-7,.,TRBV7-6
TGCAGCGTTGGAGGTCGGGACAGGGGCGTAGAGACCCAGTACTTC,CSVGGRDRGVETQYF,15,TRBD1,TRBJ2-5,.,TRBV29-1
TGTGCCAGCAGCCCCCCCGTAGCGAGACTTGGAGAGACCCAGTACTTC,CASSPPVARLGETQYF,16,.,TRBJ2-5,.,TRBV27
TGTGCCAGCAGCTTGGAGTCTAGCGGATTCCAAGAGACCCAGTACTTC,CASSLESSGFQETQYF,16,TRBD2,TRBJ2-5,.,TRBV5-4
TGTGCCAGCAGTTCCCGGACTAGCTCAGACTACGAGCAGTACTTC,CASSSRTSSDYEQYF,15,TRBD2,TRBJ2-7,.,TRBV27
TGTGCCAGCAGCTTAGATCCTCCCCCGGGGGGTTTCACAGATACGCAGTATTTT,CASSLDPPPGGFTDTQYF,18,TRBD2,TRBJ2-3,.,TRBV7-6
TGTGCCAGTAGTATCTCCACATCCTACGAGCAGTACTTC,CASSISTSYEQYF,13,.,TRBJ2-7,.,TRBV19
TGCGCCAGCAGCCAAGAGGTTCCCAGCTACGAGCAGTACTTC,CASSQEVPSYEQYF,14,.,TRBJ2-7,.,TRBV4-1
TGCGCCAGCAGCCTTGGACTAGCGGGAGGGTACGAGCAGTACTTC,CASSLGLAGGYEQYF,15,TRBD2,TRBJ2-7,.,TRBV4-1
TGTGCCAGCAGCTTATTGGGGTTTGGAACTAGTTCTCAGACCCAGTACTTC,CASSLLGFGTSSQTQYF,17,.,TRBJ2-5,once,TRBV7-2
TGTGCCATCAGGTCCAAGAAAGCGGACATCTCCTACAATGAGCAGTTCTTC,CAIRSKKADISYNEQFF,17,.,TRBJ2-1,once,TRBV10-3
TGTGCCAGTAGTTGGATATTGGGGGAGTTCCAAGAGACCCAGTACTTC,CASSWILGEFQETQYF,16,.,TRBJ2-5,once,TRBV19
TGTGCCAGCAGCTTAGTCAGCCAAGAGACCCAGTACTTC,CASSLVSQETQYF,13,.,TRBJ2-5,.,TRBV13